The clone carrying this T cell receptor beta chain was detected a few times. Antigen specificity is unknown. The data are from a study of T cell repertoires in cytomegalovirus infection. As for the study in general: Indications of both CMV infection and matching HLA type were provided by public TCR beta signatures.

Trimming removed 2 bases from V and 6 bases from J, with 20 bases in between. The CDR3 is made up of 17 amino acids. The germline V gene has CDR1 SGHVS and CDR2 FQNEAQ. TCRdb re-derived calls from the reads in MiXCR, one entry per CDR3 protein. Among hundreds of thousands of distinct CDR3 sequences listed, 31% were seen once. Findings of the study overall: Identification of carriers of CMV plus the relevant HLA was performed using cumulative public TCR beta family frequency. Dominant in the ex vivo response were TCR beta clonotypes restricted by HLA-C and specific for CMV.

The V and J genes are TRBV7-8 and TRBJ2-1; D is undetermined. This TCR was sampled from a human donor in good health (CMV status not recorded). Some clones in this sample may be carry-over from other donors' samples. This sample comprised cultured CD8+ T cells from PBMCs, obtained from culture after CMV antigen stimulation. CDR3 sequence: CASSLPRVGQSGNEQFF. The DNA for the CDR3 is TGTGCCAGCAGCTTACCCCGGGTAGGGCAGTCCGGCAATGAGCAGTTCTTC.